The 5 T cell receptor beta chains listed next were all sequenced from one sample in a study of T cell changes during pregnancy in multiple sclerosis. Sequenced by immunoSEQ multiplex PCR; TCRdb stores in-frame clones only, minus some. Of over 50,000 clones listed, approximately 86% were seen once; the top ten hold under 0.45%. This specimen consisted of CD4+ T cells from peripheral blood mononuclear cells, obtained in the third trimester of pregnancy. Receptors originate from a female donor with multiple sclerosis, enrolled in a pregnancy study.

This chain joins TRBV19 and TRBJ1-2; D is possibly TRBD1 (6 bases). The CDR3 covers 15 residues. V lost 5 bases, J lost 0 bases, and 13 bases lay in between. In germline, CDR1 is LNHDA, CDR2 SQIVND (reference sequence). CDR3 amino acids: CASSWPTGTNYGYTF. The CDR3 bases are TGTGCCAGTAGTTGGCCGACAGGCACTAACTATGGCTACACCTTC. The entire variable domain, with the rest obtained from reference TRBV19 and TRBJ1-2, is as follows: DGGITQSPKYLFRKEGQNVTLSCEQNLNHDAMYWYRQDPGQGLRLIYYSQIVNDFQKGDIAEGYSVSREKKESFPLTVTSAQKNPTAFYLCASSWPTGTNYGYTFGSGTRLTVV.

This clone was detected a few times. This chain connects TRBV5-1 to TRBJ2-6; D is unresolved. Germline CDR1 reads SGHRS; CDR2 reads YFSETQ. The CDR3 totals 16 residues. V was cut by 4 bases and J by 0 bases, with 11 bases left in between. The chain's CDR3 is CASSLLTYSGANVLTF. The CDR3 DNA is TGCGCCAGCAGCCTACTAACTTACTCTGGGGCCAACGTCCTGACTTTC.

The DNA for the CDR3 is TGTGCCAGTAGTATACAGGGACAGGGAAACACTGAAGCTTTCTTT. Residues: CASSIQGQGNTEAFF. The rearrangement links TRBV19 to TRBJ1-1; 9 bases fit TRBD1. Germline V lookup: CDR1 LNHDA, CDR2 SQIVND (reference sequence). V was pared by 2 bases and J by 2 bases, with 3 bases of the junction left unmatched. CDR3 size: 15 residues.

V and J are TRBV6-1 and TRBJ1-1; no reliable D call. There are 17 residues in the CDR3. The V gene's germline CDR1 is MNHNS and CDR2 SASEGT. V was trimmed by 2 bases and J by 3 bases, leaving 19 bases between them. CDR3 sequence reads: CASSEWGSSGLHTEAFF. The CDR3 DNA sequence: TGTGCCAGCAGTGAATGGGGATCATCGGGATTGCACACTGAAGCTTTCTTT.

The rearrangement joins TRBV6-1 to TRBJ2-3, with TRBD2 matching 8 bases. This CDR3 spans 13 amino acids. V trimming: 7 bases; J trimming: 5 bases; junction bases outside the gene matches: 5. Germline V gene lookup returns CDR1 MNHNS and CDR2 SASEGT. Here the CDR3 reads CASITGGGDTQYF. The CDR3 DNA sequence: TGTGCCAGCATAACGGGAGGGGGAGATACGCAGTATTTT.